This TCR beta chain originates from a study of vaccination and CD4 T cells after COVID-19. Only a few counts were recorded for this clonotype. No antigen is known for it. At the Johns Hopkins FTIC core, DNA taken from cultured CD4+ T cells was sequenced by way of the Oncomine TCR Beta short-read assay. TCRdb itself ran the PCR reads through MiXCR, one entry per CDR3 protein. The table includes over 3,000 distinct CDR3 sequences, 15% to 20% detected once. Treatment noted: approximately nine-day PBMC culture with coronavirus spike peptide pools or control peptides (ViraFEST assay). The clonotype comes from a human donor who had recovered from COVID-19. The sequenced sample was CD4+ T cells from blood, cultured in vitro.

This chain's CDR3 is CAGGAVSSYNSPLHF. The CDR3 DNA sequence: TGTGCCGGGGGGGCGGTTAGCTCCTATAATTCACCCCTCCACTTT. The V gene is TRBV30, the J gene TRBJ1-6, with D possibly TRBD1 on 6 matching bases. Trimming pared 8 bases from V and 0 bases from J, leaving 14 bases between. This CDR3 is built from 15 residues. Looked up from germline, CDR1 is GTSNPN and CDR2 is SVGIG (reference sequence).